Below, 25 T cell receptor beta chains from the same sample are listed, as sequenced in a study of cytomegalovirus exposure and HLA in healthy donors. Sequencing used immunoSEQ multiplex PCR; TCRdb keeps in-frame clones, though not all of them. The sample carries approximately 200,000 clones, approximately 86% recorded once. Sequencing was carried out using PBMCs. The receptors originated from a woman aged 18-30 years in good health and CMV-seronegative.

The chain has TRBV5-4 and TRBJ2-7, with D tentatively TRBD2 (5 bases). The CDR3 runs to 19 residues. V dropped 0 bases and J dropped 3 bases, with 25 bases sitting between them. The germline V gene encodes CDR1 SGHNT and CDR2 YYREEE (reference sequence). The CDR3 region is CASSLDSPYDLGRVYEQYF. CDR3 DNA: TGTGCCAGCAGCTTGGATAGCCCTTACGACCTAGGGCGGGTCTACGAGCAGTACTTC. The whole variable domain, filled in from reference TRBV5-4 and TRBJ2-7, reads ETGVTQSPTHLIKTRGQQVTLRCSSQSGHNTVSWYQQALGQGPQFIFQYYREEENGRGNFPPRFSGLQFPNYSSELNVNALELDDSALYLCASSLDSPYDLGRVYEQYFGPGTRLTVT.

This clone was seen a single time. V usage is TRBV19 and J usage is TRBJ2-7, with 9 bases lining up with TRBD2. The V gene's germline CDR1 is LNHDA and CDR2 SQIVND (reference sequence). V was pared by 6 bases and J by 2 bases, with 8 bases of the junction left unmatched. The CDR3 loop spans 15 amino acids. The CDR3 coding sequence is TGTGCCAGTAGGATGCAGACTAGCGGAACCTACGAGCAGTACTTC. Its protein is CASRMQTSGTYEQYF.

In regard to this clone: Other DNA sequences in this sample translate to the same CDR3. V gene TRBV5-1 combines with J gene TRBJ2-5; 7 bases are a match to TRBD1. The CDR3 sequence is 13 residues long. Germline CDR1 and CDR2: SGHRS and YFSETQ. Unmatched junction bases numbered 0, after V lost 0 bases and J lost 4 bases. CDR3 bases: TGCGCCAGCAGCTTGGCAGGGGGAGAGACCCAGTACTTC. Encoded protein: CASSLAGGETQYF.

The chain is built from TRBV2 and TRBJ2-1, with 11 nucleotides matching TRBD2. The CDR3 has 20 amino acids. The ends lost 7 bases at V and 3 bases at J; junction bases unmatched: 20. CDR1 is SNHLY and CDR2 is FYNNEI in the germline V gene. CDR3: CASISGTSGPPLRGYNEQFF. The CDR3 coding sequence is TGTGCCAGCATATCCGGGACTAGCGGTCCTCCGCTGAGGGGCTACAATGAGCAGTTCTTC.

The chain employs TRBV28 and TRBJ2-3; 10 bases line up with TRBD1. V gave up 11 bases and J gave up 7 bases; unmatched junction bases: 12. Germline V lookup: CDR1 MDHEN, CDR2 SYDVKM. CDR3 length equals 14 residues. The DNA of the CDR3 is TGTGCCGGGGCTAGACAGGGGGCGAGGAATACGCAGTATTTT. Translation: CAGARQGARNTQYF.

The CDR3 coding sequence is TGTGCCAGCAGTTTCTCGGTAAACCACGAGCAGTACTTC. It encodes CASSFSVNHEQYF. The V gene is TRBV28, the J gene TRBJ2-7; D gene ambiguous. CDR1 and CDR2 from the germline V gene are MDHEN and SYDVKM. The CDR3 is made up of 13 amino acids. V dropped 3 bases and J dropped 5 bases, with 11 bases sitting between them.

This chain uses TRBV27 with TRBJ2-7; 8 bases are shared with TRBD2. Germline V lookup: CDR1 MNHEY, CDR2 SMNVEV (reference sequence). The CDR3 is 15 residues long. J gave up 2 bases and V 3 bases, and 6 bases lay outside the gene matches. CDR3 region: CASSLYREGPYEQYF. CDR3 DNA: TGTGCCAGCAGTTTGTACCGGGAGGGCCCCTACGAGCAGTACTTC.

The table lists this clone with a count of one. The genes are TRBV6-5 and TRBJ2-2, with 7 bases that match TRBD1. The CDR3 is made up of 16 amino acids. The germline V gene has CDR1 MNHEY and CDR2 SVGAGI. The J segment lost 8 bases and the V segment lost 2 bases, leaving 11 bases of the junction unmatched. The CDR3 protein is CASSYTWVGTVGELFF. In DNA, the CDR3 is TGTGCCAGCAGTTACACCTGGGTGGGGACAGTTGGGGAGCTGTTTTTT.

The J gene is TRBJ2-7, the V gene TRBV11-2; 10 bases fit TRBD2. V was clipped by 2 bases and J by 0 bases; unmatched bases: 7. Germline V gives CDR1 SGHAT, CDR2 FQNNGV. The CDR3 has 17 amino acids. CDR3 sequence (DNA): TGTGCCAGCAGCTTAAGTGCTAGCGGGAGAATCTCCTACGAGCAGTACTTC. Translation gives CASSLSASGRISYEQYF.

Only one count was recorded for this clone. V usage is TRBV15 and J usage is TRBJ1-3, with D possibly being TRBD1 (5 bases). The ends were cut back, 1 base at V and 0 bases at J, with 10 bases in the middle. This CDR3 is 16 amino acids long. Germline loops: CDR1 LNHNV, CDR2 YYDKDF (reference sequence). The CDR3: CATSRGGHYSGNTIYF. CDR3 bases: TGTGCCACCAGCAGAGGCGGACACTACTCTGGAAACACCATATATTTT.

The J gene is TRBJ1-2, the V gene TRBV5-4; no clear D gene. Trimming cost V 1 base and J 4 bases, with 8 bases left between them. The CDR3 covers 13 residues. Per the germline V gene, CDR1 is SGHNT and CDR2 is YYREEE (reference sequence). The CDR3 protein is CASSLKTGYGYTF. DNA of the CDR3: TGTGCCAGCAGCTTGAAAACGGGCTATGGCTACACCTTC.

J is TRBJ2-1 and V is TRBV11-3, with 9 nucleotides matching TRBD2. The CDR3 totals 18 residues. J gave up 5 bases and V 4 bases, and 15 bases lay outside the gene matches. Germline V gives CDR1 SGHNT, CDR2 YENEEA. The chain's CDR3 is CASSSRLGLAGVDNEQFF. For the CDR3, the DNA is TGTGCCAGCAGCTCGAGGCTGGGATTAGCGGGAGTAGACAATGAGCAGTTCTTC.

The chain employs TRBV7-9 and TRBJ2-3; tentative D call: TRBD2 (6 bases). This CDR3 region has 13 residues. The germline V and J ends were trimmed by 3 bases and 6 bases, with 10 bases remaining between them. CDR1 is SEHNR, CDR2 FQNEAQ, per germline (reference sequence). CDR3 nucleotide sequence: TGTGCCAGCAGCTTCGGAGGGCGGGATACGCAGTATTTT. Amino acids: CASSFGGRDTQYF. Together with reference TRBV7-9 and TRBJ2-3, the CDR3 gives the full variable domain: DTGVSQNPRHKITKRGQNVTFRCDPISEHNRLYWYRQTLGQGPEFLTYFQNEAQLEKSRLLSDRFSAERPKGSFSTLEIQRTEQGDSAMYLCASSFGGRDTQYFGPGTRLTVL.

This clone appeared once. The chain joins TRBV9 to TRBJ2-1, with 14 bases identical to TRBD2. CDR3 length: 16 amino acids. CDR1 and CDR2 from the germline V gene are SGDLS and YYNGEE. V shed 3 bases, J shed 10 bases, and the junction held 9 bases outside the gene matches. The CDR3 loop is CASSATSGRDSWEQFF. The CDR3 DNA follows: TGTGCCAGCAGCGCGACTAGCGGGAGGGACTCATGGGAGCAGTTCTTC.

This clone was detected only once. The gene calls are TRBV27 and TRBJ2-7, with 7 bases lining up with TRBD1. With V trimmed by 6 bases and J by 2 bases, 4 bases remained unmatched. Germline V gives CDR1 MNHEY, CDR2 SMNVEV (reference sequence). The CDR3 spans 13 residues. The CDR3 protein is CASSRDSPYEQYF. The CDR3 bases are TGTGCCAGCAGCCGGGACAGCCCCTACGAGCAGTACTTC.

This clone occurred once. The CDR3 reads CASRHFRDRGPYGYTF. The DNA for the CDR3 is TGCGCCAGCAGACACTTCCGGGACAGGGGTCCCTATGGCTACACCTTC. The chain couples TRBV4-1 to TRBJ1-2; TRBD1 matches 10 bases. The CDR3 runs 16 residues. Germline trimming cut 6 bases from V and 4 bases from J; bases unmatched to any gene: 11. From germline, CDR1 is MGHRA and CDR2 YSYEKL.

The V call is TRBV11-2, the J call TRBJ2-3, with 10 bases aligning to TRBD2. The CDR3 consists of 16 residues. Per the germline V gene, CDR1 is SGHAT and CDR2 is FQNNGV. V gave up 1 base and J gave up 8 bases; unmatched junction bases: 9. The DNA for the CDR3 is TGTGCCAGCAGCTTAGGGTGGGCTAGCGGGGGAGGTACGCAGTATTTT. Its translation: CASSLGWASGGGTQYF.

The chain combines TRBV5-5 with TRBJ1-1; perhaps TRBD1 as D (5 bases). The CDR3 is made up of 14 amino acids. In germline, CDR1 is SGHKS, CDR2 YYEKEE (reference sequence). Deletions cut 3 bases from V and 4 bases from J, with 13 bases between. DNA of the CDR3: TGTGCCAGCAGCTCCATTCAGGGTGGCACTGAAGCTTTCTTT. Residues: CASSSIQGGTEAFF.

The rearrangement links TRBV27 to TRBJ2-3; 9 nucleotides align to TRBD1. Germline assignment: CDR1 MNHEY and CDR2 SMNVEV (reference sequence). CDR3 length: 13 amino acids. J lost 4 bases, V lost 10 bases, and 6 bases had no gene match. This chain's CDR3 is CATRDRVSDTQYF. CDR3 nucleotide sequence: TGTGCCACCCGGGACAGGGTATCAGATACGCAGTATTTT.

The chain has TRBV6-1 and TRBJ2-7; 7 positions agree with TRBD1. CDR3 size: 14 residues. CDR1 is MNHNS and CDR2 is SASEGT in the germline V gene. Trimming removed 8 bases from V and 3 bases from J; junction bases left unmatched: 10. CDR3 sequence reads: CASYQQGQLYEQYF. CDR3 coding DNA: TGTGCCAGCTACCAACAGGGGCAACTCTACGAGCAGTACTTC.

This clone was seen only once. J is TRBJ2-3 and V is TRBV6-1; 8 nucleotides match TRBD1. The ends lost 6 bases at V and 3 bases at J; junction bases unmatched: 5. Germline V gives CDR1 MNHNS, CDR2 SASEGT. The CDR3 totals 14 residues. For the CDR3, the DNA is TGTGCCAGCAGCGGGGGACAGGCTACAGATACGCAGTATTTT. Translating gives CASSGGQATDTQYF.

The chain has TRBV18 and TRBJ1-1; 8 nucleotides align to TRBD1. This CDR3 has 12 residues. CDR1 is KGHSH, CDR2 LQKENI, per germline. Trimming took 6 bases from V and 5 from J; bases not matched to a gene: 2. CDR3 protein: CASSRQGTEAFF. In nucleotides, the CDR3 is TGTGCCAGCTCGCGACAGGGGACTGAAGCTTTCTTT.

In DNA, the CDR3 is TGTGCCAGCAGCCAAGAGACCGTAGGGGCTCACAACTACGAGCAGTACTTC. Encoded protein: CASSQETVGAHNYEQYF. V and J are TRBV7-2 and TRBJ2-7; D perhaps matches TRBD1 (5 bases). Germline V gene lookup returns CDR1 SGHTA and CDR2 FQGNSA. Trimming stripped 5 bases from V and 3 bases from J, with 23 bases between. The CDR3 is 17 residues long.

The J gene is TRBJ2-1, the V gene TRBV2, with 10 positions matching TRBD2. The V and J ends lost 4 bases and 5 bases, in that order; junction bases with no gene match: 5. Per germline, CDR1 SNHLY and CDR2 FYNNEI. There are 15 residues in the CDR3. The DNA of the CDR3 is TGTGCCAGCAGTGTAGGACTAGCGGCGAACAATGAGCAGTTCTTC. The encoded protein is CASSVGLAANNEQFF.

This chain uses TRBV9 with TRBJ2-7; D possibly corresponds to TRBD2 (5 bases). Germline CDR1 is SGDLS and CDR2 is YYNGEE. CDR3 length: 15 residues. The V and J ends lost 4 bases and 2 bases respectively, with 16 bases between them. CDR3 DNA sequence: TGTGCCAGCAGCCCACGGACTGATTCCCCCTACGAGCAGTACTTC. Its translation is CASSPRTDSPYEQYF.